Each of the 24 T cell receptor beta chains below was sequenced from the same sample in a study of blood T cell repertoires in COVID-19. TCRdb's table, derived via immunoSEQ multiplex PCR, lists solely in-frame clones and lacks some. In the table there are a few hundred thousand clones, approximately 84% of which are singletons. The sample was PBMCs or T cells enriched from blood (not recorded which). Receptors were obtained from a man aged 50-59 years who had recovered from COVID-19.

The CDR3 DNA sequence: TGTGCCAGCAGCTTGGATAGCGGGAGGGCCTACGAGCAGTACTTC. Protein: CASSLDSGRAYEQYF. The V and J genes are TRBV5-6 and TRBJ2-7; 11 bases are a match to TRBD2. The CDR3 has 15 residues. Germline V gene lookup returns CDR1 SGHDT and CDR2 YYEEEE. J lost 2 bases, V lost 0 bases, and 1 base had no gene match.

The chain links TRBV11-2 to TRBJ2-5; D is unclear. Looked up from germline, CDR1 is SGHAT and CDR2 is FQNNGV. Trimming removed 1 base from V and 2 bases from J, with 11 bases in between. The CDR3 has 15 amino acids. The CDR3 loop is CASSLAWALQETQYF. DNA of the CDR3: TGTGCCAGCAGCTTAGCCTGGGCATTGCAAGAGACCCAGTACTTC.

This clone occurred a few times. V and J are TRBV7-9 and TRBJ1-2; TRBD1 agrees at 9 bases. The germline CDR1 and CDR2 sequences are SEHNR and FQNEAQ (reference sequence). The CDR3 is made up of 16 amino acids. Trimming cost V 1 base and J 4 bases; bases outside gene matches: 7. The DNA for the CDR3 is TGTGCCAGCAGCTTAGGGGGACAGGGAGTGGTCTATGGCTACACCTTC. Protein product: CASSLGGQGVVYGYTF.

This clone has ten or more counts. Other DNA sequences within the sample encode an identical CDR3. The rearrangement joins TRBV5-1 to TRBJ2-1, with TRBD1 matching over 8 bases. Germline V gene lookup returns CDR1 SGHRS and CDR2 YFSETQ. The CDR3 length is 15 residues. Trimming removed 3 bases from V and 0 bases from J; junction bases left unmatched: 2. This CDR3 reads CASSSGQGSYNEQFF. The CDR3 nucleotides read TGCGCCAGCAGCTCAGGACAGGGCTCCTACAATGAGCAGTTCTTC.

This sequence joins TRBV5-8 and TRBJ2-7, with TRBD1 matching over 7 bases. This CDR3 is built from 14 residues. The ends lost 3 bases at V and 3 bases at J; junction bases unmatched: 6. Germline V gene data show CDR1 as SGHTS and CDR2 as YDEGEE. CDR3 sequence: CASSSRGSYYEQYF. The CDR3 nucleotides read TGTGCCAGCAGCTCCAGGGGGTCCTACTACGAGCAGTACTTC.

The sample holds one count of this clone. Other DNA sequences of this sample code for an identical CDR3. The chain couples TRBV10-1 to TRBJ2-2; a possible D gene is TRBD1 (5 bases). V gave up 2 bases and J gave up 5 bases, with 9 bases separating them. Germline CDR1 WNHNN, CDR2 SYGVQD (reference sequence). There are 14 residues in the CDR3. The CDR3 protein is CASSEGSGTGELFF. DNA for the CDR3: TGCGCCAGCAGTGAGGGCTCAGGGACCGGGGAGCTGTTTTTT.

V and J are TRBV2 and TRBJ2-5; TRBD2 agrees at 8 bases. This CDR3 is 15 amino acids long. Germline V gene data show CDR1 as SNHLY and CDR2 as FYNNEI. The J segment lost 4 bases and the V segment lost 6 bases, leaving 10 bases of the junction unmatched. Here the CDR3 reads CASSPRSGGGETQYF. CDR3 nucleotides: TGTGCCAGCAGCCCCCGAAGCGGGGGTGGAGAGACCCAGTACTTC. Full variable domain (remainder filled in from reference TRBV2 and TRBJ2-5): EPEVTQTPSHQVTQMGQEVILRCVPISNHLYFYWYRQILGQKVEFLVSFYNNEISEKSEIFDDQFSVERPDGSNFTLKIRSTKLEDSAMYFCASSPRSGGGETQYFGPGTRLLVL.

The CDR3 protein is CASSRGRRVDYGYTF. The CDR3 DNA sequence: TGTGCCAGCAGCAGGGGGCGCCGGGTTGACTATGGCTACACCTTC. J is TRBJ1-2 and V is TRBV9; 7 bases agree with TRBD1. Germline loops: CDR1 SGDLS, CDR2 YYNGEE. V was pared by 4 bases and J by 3 bases, with 9 bases of the junction left unmatched. This CDR3 has 15 residues.

This clone showed up just a few times. The chain uses TRBV5-1 and TRBJ2-1; TRBD2 agrees at 12 bases. Germline V gene data show CDR1 as SGHRS and CDR2 as YFSETQ. The trim removed 4 bases at V and 0 bases at J, leaving 14 bases unmatched. This CDR3 has 20 residues. CDR3 DNA sequence: TGCGCCAGCAGCCATAAAACTAGCGGGAGGTCCCTGAGCTCCTACAATGAGCAGTTCTTC. As protein: CASSHKTSGRSLSSYNEQFF.

The rearrangement joins TRBV4-3 to TRBJ2-4, with D hard to call. Germline assignment: CDR1 LGHNA and CDR2 YSLEER. V lost 0 bases and J lost 6, with 12 bases in between. The CDR3 is 15 amino acids. The CDR3 spells CASSQEARGLNIQYF. For the CDR3, the DNA is TGCGCCAGCAGCCAAGAGGCCCGAGGATTAAACATTCAGTACTTC.

The chain links TRBV19 to TRBJ1-1; D ambiguous. V was pared by 0 bases and J by 4 bases, with 9 bases between. CDR1 and CDR2 (germline): LNHDA, SQIVND (reference sequence). CDR3 length: 14 amino acids. The CDR3 coding sequence is TGTGCCAGTAGTATAGATTCAGGACTCACTGAAGCTTTCTTT. Its translation is CASSIDSGLTEAFF.

This clone was picked up one time. The genes are TRBV18 and TRBJ1-6; D uncertain. Germline CDR1 and CDR2: KGHSH and LQKENI. This CDR3 region has 12 residues. Trimming took off 6 bases at V and 13 bases at J, with 13 bases between the two ends. The CDR3 DNA is TGTGCCAGCTCTTCACCCCAGAGGCCCCTCCACTTT. This sequence encodes CASSSPQRPLHF.

The rearrangement uses TRBV5-1 and TRBJ2-5, with 8 nucleotides matching TRBD2. The CDR3 consists of 15 residues. Germline CDR1 and CDR2: SGHRS and YFSETQ. Trimming at V came to 2 bases and at J to 3 bases, leaving 6 bases not matched to a gene. The CDR3 coding sequence is TGCGCCAGCAGCTTTAATGGGCGGGGGGAAGAGACCCAGTACTTC. Translation gives CASSFNGRGEETQYF.

In this sample, this clone turned up a few times. The genes are TRBV7-2 and TRBJ2-5; 7 nucleotides line up with TRBD2. CDR3 size: 15 residues. V was pared by 0 bases and J by 4 bases, with 5 bases of the junction left unmatched. Germline V gives CDR1 SGHTA, CDR2 FQGNSA. CDR3 DNA: TGTGCCAGCAGCTTAGCGGGAGGGAGCGGAGAGACCCAGTACTTC. This encodes CASSLAGGSGETQYF.

A word on this clone: The same CDR3 is also encoded by other DNA sequences in this sample. The J gene is TRBJ1-1, the V gene TRBV12-3 or TRBV12-4; D unclear. This CDR3 comprises 11 residues. V lost 5 bases and J lost 3, with 4 bases in between. DNA for the CDR3: TGTGCCAGCAGTCTTTACACTGAAGCTTTCTTT. This codes for CASSLYTEAFF.

The chain recombines TRBV7-8 with TRBJ1-5; TRBD1 matches 8 bases. Germline V gene sequence: CDR1 SGHVS, CDR2 FQNEAQ. This CDR3 comprises 16 residues. J gave up 4 bases and V 5 bases, and 10 bases lay outside the gene matches. CDR3 sequence (DNA): TGTGCCAGCAGCATCACCGGACAGGGTGGGAATCAGCCCCAGCATTTT. Amino acid sequence: CASSITGQGGNQPQHF.

This chain uses TRBV5-5 with TRBJ2-3; 12 bases agree with TRBD2. V shed 0 bases, J shed 4 bases, and the junction held 0 bases outside the gene matches. This CDR3 has 15 residues. The germline V gene has CDR1 SGHKS and CDR2 YYEKEE (reference sequence). The CDR3, as DNA: TGTGCCAGCAGCTTGGGGACTAGCGGGGCAGATACGCAGTATTTT. Translation gives CASSLGTSGADTQYF. Supplemented by reference TRBV5-5 and TRBJ2-3, the full variable domain reads DAGVTQSPTHLIKTRGQQVTLRCSPISGHKSVSWYQQVLGQGPQFIFQYYEKEERGRGNFPDRFSARQFPNYSSELNVNALLLGDSALYLCASSLGTSGADTQYFGPGTRLTVL.

The rearrangement joins TRBV11-3 to TRBJ2-5, with a weak D call TRBD1 (7 bases). V dropped 5 bases and J dropped 8 bases, with 15 bases sitting between them. The CDR3 has 13 amino acids. Germline lookup yields CDR1 SGHNT and CDR2 YENEEA. The CDR3 region has the DNA TGTGCCAGCAGCCCAGGAGGGGGCCACACCCAGTACTTC. It codes for CASSPGGGHTQYF.

This clone showed up just once. The genes are TRBV18 and TRBJ2-4, with 7 bases identical to TRBD1. The ends lost 5 bases at V and 1 base at J; junction bases unmatched: 2. Per germline, CDR1 KGHSH and CDR2 LQKENI. The CDR3 is 14 residues long. CDR3 loop: CASSSTGAKNIQYF. For the CDR3, the DNA is TGTGCCAGCTCATCGACAGGGGCCAAAAACATTCAGTACTTC.

This sequence joins TRBV5-1 and TRBJ1-6; D ambiguous. Trimming left V 1 base short and J 7 bases short, with 12 bases between. Per the germline V gene, CDR1 is SGHRS and CDR2 is YFSETQ. The CDR3 extends over 15 amino acids. The CDR3 here is CASSLPGIGNSPLHF. CDR3 coding DNA: TGCGCCAGCAGCTTGCCGGGTATCGGAAATTCACCCCTCCACTTT.

The chain is built from TRBV6-5 and TRBJ1-2, with D possibly being TRBD1 (6 bases). CDR3 size: 16 residues. Germline V gene sequence: CDR1 MNHEY, CDR2 SVGAGI. V was cut by 0 bases and J by 5 bases, with 16 bases left in between. In nucleotides, the CDR3 is TGTGCCAGCAGTTACTCGACCCCCAAAGGGGGTTATGGCTACACCTTC. It codes for CASSYSTPKGGYGYTF.

The chain links TRBV6-4 to TRBJ1-2; 7 positions agree with TRBD1. Germline V gene lookup returns CDR1 MRHNA and CDR2 SNTAGT. This CDR3 comprises 13 residues. Trimming at V came to 0 bases and at J to 8 bases, leaving 3 bases not matched to a gene. Here the CDR3 DNA reads TGTGCCAGCAGTGACTCAGGGGGCACGGGCTACACCTTC. Translation gives CASSDSGGTGYTF.

The rearrangement links TRBV6-5 to TRBJ1-2, with no clear D. V gave up 5 bases and J gave up 4 bases, with 11 bases separating them. Germline V CDR1 and CDR2: MNHEY, SVGAGI. This CDR3 is built from 13 residues. This CDR3 is CASSNGMFYGYTF. For the CDR3, the DNA is TGTGCCAGCAGTAACGGGATGTTCTATGGCTACACCTTC.

The chain carries TRBV4-2 and TRBJ2-1; TRBD2 matches 13 bases. There are 15 residues in the CDR3. Trimming cost V 8 bases and J 8 bases; bases outside gene matches: 9. CDR1 and CDR2 from the germline V gene are LGHNA and YNFKEQ. CDR3 DNA: TGTGCCAGCCGCGGGGGGGGACTAGCGGGACATGAGCAGTTCTTC. This translates into CASRGGGLAGHEQFF.